This record covers a single T cell receptor (beta chain). The specificity of this receptor is unknown. After removal of 6 bases from V and 5 bases from J, the junction retains 2 bases not matched to a gene. The CDR3, from cysteine to phenylalanine, totals 12 residues. CDR3 DNA only is kept here, 36 bases in frame from base 1. Via the germline V gene, CDR1 is MNHEY and CDR2 SVGAGI. The data derive from a study of cytomegalovirus exposure and HLA in healthy donors (dated by TCRdb to 2017 to 2019). Study-level background: An earlier analysis of roughly 500 of the donors reported approximately 300 Gb of sequence data and around 120 million unique TCR beta sequences obtained from about 179 million T cells. Among the roughly 400 genotyped donors, approximately 82% belonged to the genetic ancestry cluster associated with self-reported Caucasian donors. The T cell repertoires of 666 subjects were profiled by immunosequencing and related to cytomegalovirus serostatus. The study aimed to test whether signatures of past pathogen exposure could be identified by cataloging public T cell receptors. Class I and class II HLA loci were covered by the typing at four-digit resolution. The later analysis used no new phenotypic data to find candidate immune exposures, relying instead on TCR beta sequences and their occurrence across donors. In a later analysis, previously published TCR beta repertoires from some 640 donors were re-analyzed and high-resolution HLA genotyping was added so that TCR occurrence patterns could be studied. To predict cytomegalovirus infection status, the study brought together high-throughput TCR immunosequencing, statistical association of individual TCRs with disease status, and machine learning. Across some 400 genotyped donors of the cohort, an average of about 250,000 unique TCR beta nucleotide sequences per donor were sequenced, and around 19% of those sequences were non-productive. An early release covering roughly 640 HLA-typed donors comprised roughly 300 gigabases of sequencing data and 85 million or so unique TCR sequences. All discovery cohort repertoires had been generated on a single sequencing platform. Along with the approximately 700-subject first cohort, a separate validation cohort of 120 different subjects was used. An earlier analysis of several hundred of the donors applied high-throughput TCR beta sequencing to assess whether each TCR beta V gene segment acted as functional or pseudogenic. A later genetic analysis took genome-wide SNP genotypes for about 55% of the 666 donors and used that subset as a discovery cohort. Alongside the repertoire data, information on donor age, sex, ethnicity and CMV serostatus was compiled. A handful of DR-DQ haplotypes were handled as single units for association and clustering because linkage in the cohort was strong. Typing coverage differed by locus: A, B, C, DRB1 and DQB1 were typed in roughly 620-630 donors, DQA1 in about 510, DPA1 in 600 to 610, and DPB1 in roughly 450. Beyond this particular receptor, the publication reports: Strong co-occurrence of HLA alleles, especially DR and DQ, made assigning TCR associations to individual alleles difficult. Sequencing depth was assumed to be roughly uniform across donors in the presence/absence analyses, though that assumption may not hold. The 87-base-pair reads could not distinguish some IMGT-functional V segments, including TRBV6-2 and TRBV6-3, so those segments were excluded. Because HLA typing was unavailable for some donors at each locus, only the typed subset was used in association tests. According to a later analysis, TCR association rates differed among HLA loci, with DRB1 alleles showing the most associated TCRs and HLA-C alleles showing the fewest. The authors suggested that the approach could potentially be extended to other disease states and immunological phenotypes. Linkage disequilibrium might explain the correlated functional status among segregating V segments, but an unknown experimental factor could not be ruled out. Most TCR sequences were observed very rarely across donors, whereas some public TCRs were present in many individuals. According to a later genetic analysis, donors in an Asian-associated ancestry cluster had fewer N-insertions in productive TCRs than the approximately 630-donor mean. Because counts were too low, roughly 17 rarely observed V segments, including chromosome 9 orphons, were left out of the earlier analysis of 587 of the donors. The classifier was reported to diagnose cytomegalovirus status with high specificity and sensitivity in both the original cohort and the validation cohort. In the study, about 150 TCR beta chains were listed as associated with cytomegalovirus. A few of the identified cytomegalovirus-associated TCR beta chains were confirmed in vitro to be specific for cytomegalovirus antigens. A cluster of highly shared sequence variants was judged likely to represent a technical artifact of the sequencing pipeline. A later genetic analysis associated a missense DCLRE1C variant with V-gene and J-gene trimming of TCR beta chains, and an independent cohort replicated the association. In this cohort, only TCR beta chains were sequenced, and detectable features were limited by the absence of alpha or paired-chain data. In an earlier analysis of 587 of the donors, most TCR beta V segments appeared in productive rearrangements about 87% or about 30% of the time, broadly matching IMGT annotations. A further reported finding was that TCR beta sequences accurately predicted the HLA-A and HLA-B alleles for most subjects in the first cohort. In a later analysis, some 17,000 TCR beta sequences were associated with specific HLA alleles at a false discovery rate of 0.05. A later analysis reported that several top co-occurrence clusters appeared linked to parvovirus B19, influenza, CMV and Epstein-Barr virus. Compared with equally common non-associated chains, HLA-associated TCR beta chains in a later analysis were more clonally expanded and had lower generation probabilities. A later analysis found that most CMV-associated TCR beta chains appeared HLA-restricted, with HLA associations seemingly driven largely by CMV exposure. CMV serostatus was the only immune exposure information available for the cohort.

In total, roughly 670 healthy bone marrow donors made up the cohort. All cohort members were sampled while nominally healthy, although unrecorded immune exposures were likely present. The donor tested CMV seropositive, placing the donor among the 250 to 350 seropositive members of the cohort. A peripheral blood sample was provided by each donor, and peripheral blood mononuclear cells were used for TCR beta sequencing. Genomic DNA was extracted from the blood cell samples with the Qiagen DNeasy Blood Extraction Kit. The library was made by the immunoSEQ multiplex PCR assay. For the multiplex PCR, a mixture combining 60 forward primers for TCR Vbeta segments and 13 reverse primers for TCR Jbeta segments was used. A multiplex PCR assay on genomic DNA amplified the CDR3 region of rearranged TCR beta genes. The amplified TCR beta libraries were sequenced on the Illumina HiSeq System as 87-base-pair reads. As for how the authors treated the data: In a later analysis, 80 million or so unique TCR beta chains were counted across the roughly 610 repertoires, and some 10 million of these chains were shared by at least two donors. Raw reads were error-corrected and collapsed into unique sequences by a nearest-neighbor algorithm in which closely related sequences were merged to remove PCR and sequencing errors. To assign V, D and J gene segments, CDR3 sequences were aligned to IMGT reference sequences. Each retained sequence needed at least a six-nucleotide match to both a V gene segment and a J gene segment. Rearrangements were called productive when the CDR3 lacked stop codons and stayed in frame with V and J; all others were non-productive. Following IMGT convention, CDR3 was defined as the stretch from the second conserved V-encoded cysteine to the conserved J-encoded phenylalanine. Sequences without an unambiguous match to a single V gene segment were excluded from the earlier analysis of 587 of the donors. In an earlier analysis of 450 to 750 of the donors, a V segment was called functional when productive rearrangements were above 56.7%, and segregating when the standard deviation between donors exceeded 5%. To diagnose cytomegalovirus status from the catalog of TCR beta chain sequences, a statistical classification framework was built. In a later analysis, TCR nucleotide sequences were compared against IMGT/GENE-DB human TR gene sequences so that V and J genes could be assigned. Using the TCRdist pipeline, a later analysis assigned CDR3 sequences along with most-parsimonious VDJ recombination scenarios. In a later analysis, every TCR beta chain was defined by the combination of its CDR3 amino acid sequence and its V-gene family, and reads without a unique V-gene family were dropped. As a way to deal with suspected cross-contamination and a sequencing artifact, a later analysis dropped 500 to 700 nucleotide sequences that were highly shared and had low generation probability. A later analysis calculated a clonal expansion index for each public chain from normalized within-repertoire ranks of inferred template counts. Generation probabilities in a later analysis came from a VDJ recombination model fitted to out-of-frame rearrangements, and those results were checked against IGoR. In a later analysis, TCR-TCR, TCR-HLA and TCR-CMV co-occurrence was scored with hypergeometric tests, and a repertoire-size bias correction was applied to TCR pairs. False discovery rates were estimated in a later analysis by permuting HLA or CMV assignments 20 times. A later analysis grouped co-occurring TCRs with DBSCAN, adding TCRdist sequence similarity when clustering within HLA-allele-positive subsets. Co-occurrence clustering excluded repertoires with fewer than 30,000 or more than 120,000 public chains, plus five with anomalous nucleotide sharing. This is the immuneACCESS table as TCRdb keeps it, with only in-frame sequences that have V and J called. A part of the clones is gone; compared with another copy, unresolved V genes explain less than half, and the rest is unexplained. V and J calls and clone size come straight from that table; D and trimming were deduced from the DNA. The sample's clone listing holds about 130,000 clones. The biggest ten clones account for about 1.5% of the sample.

The sample consisted of PBMCs. In this chain, TRBV6-5 is recombined with TRBJ2-5; 8 of the junction bases match TRBD1. This TCR was recovered from a woman aged 40-49 years in good health and CMV-seropositive. CDR3 loop: CASRGDRETQYF. The base sequence is TGTGCCAGCAGGGGGGACAGGGAGACCCAGTACTTC.